Below, 18 T cell receptor beta chains from the same sample are listed, as sequenced in a study of blood T cell repertoires in COVID-19 (TCRdb year 2020). Receptor amplification or capture employed the immunoSEQ multiplex PCR assay. The table comes from immuneACCESS by way of TCRdb, which keeps in-frame sequences with V and J called. Part of the clones is missing from these tables; in studies checked, under half for an unresolved V gene and the rest for unknown reasons. Across this sample there are about 260,000 clones, with approximately 88% seen only once. The ten most abundant clones make up approximately 10% of the sample. Source material: peripheral blood. The receptors shown here come from a woman in her seventies with COVID-19, enrolled during active disease.

This chain joins TRBV10-3 and TRBJ2-1; TRBD2 matches 7 bases. This CDR3 is 13 amino acids long. The trim removed 7 bases at V and 4 bases at J, leaving 4 bases unmatched. The germline V gene has CDR1 ENHRY and CDR2 SYGVKD. The CDR3 sequence: CAIMGGSYNEQFF. The CDR3, as DNA: TGTGCCATCATGGGCGGGAGTTACAATGAGCAGTTCTTC.

The chain carries TRBV18 and TRBJ2-7; no reliable D call. V lost 3 bases and J 0 bases, leaving 6 bases between the germline ends. The CDR3 is made up of 13 amino acids. Per germline, CDR1 KGHSH and CDR2 LQKENI. In DNA, the CDR3 is TGTGCCAGCTCACCGAGTCTCTCCTACGAGCAGTACTTC. It translates to CASSPSLSYEQYF. The full variable domain, in which reference TRBV18 and TRBJ2-7 provide the parts outside the CDR3, is NAGVMQNPRHLVRRRGQEARLRCSPMKGHSHVYWYRQLPEEGLKFMVYLQKENIIDESGMPKERFSAEFPKEGPSILRIQQVVRGDSAAYFCASSPSLSYEQYFGPGTRLTVT.

This rearrangement joins TRBV5-6 to TRBJ2-2; D perhaps matches TRBD1 (6 bases). Germline-derived CDR1 and CDR2 are SGHDT and YYEEEE. This CDR3 spans 15 amino acids. V gave up 0 bases and J gave up 7 bases, with 13 bases separating them. CDR3 sequence (DNA): TGTGCCAGCAGCTTGGTCCAGGGGATGGGCGGGGAGCTGTTTTTT. Encoded protein: CASSLVQGMGGELFF.

The chain joins TRBV4-3 to TRBJ2-2; D is perhaps TRBD1 (6 bases). CDR1 and CDR2 (germline): LGHNA, YSLEER. The CDR3 is 15 residues long. Trimming pared 3 bases from V and 5 bases from J, leaving 13 bases between. CDR3 sequence reads: CASSQQHRDTGELFF. CDR3 nucleotide sequence: TGCGCCAGCAGCCAGCAACACAGGGATACCGGGGAGCTGTTTTTT.

This clone was observed once. V gene TRBV6-5 combines with J gene TRBJ1-2, with D possibly being TRBD1 (5 bases). Trimming stripped 6 bases from V and 5 bases from J, with 13 bases between. CDR1 and CDR2 (germline): MNHEY, SVGAGI. This CDR3 region has 13 residues. The CDR3 sequence: CASRVNRLYGYTF. The CDR3 DNA reads as TGTGCCAGCAGAGTGAACAGGTTGTATGGCTACACCTTC.

This chain joins TRBV29-1 and TRBJ1-2; TRBD1 matches 12 bases. The CDR3 extends over 14 amino acids. Germline V lookup: CDR1 SQVTM, CDR2 ANQGSEA. The trim removed 1 base at V and 6 bases at J, leaving 3 bases unmatched. CDR3 sequence reads: CSVEGGQGAHGYTF. In DNA form, the CDR3 reads TGCAGCGTTGAAGGGGGACAGGGGGCTCATGGCTACACCTTC.

This clone was seen just once. This chain joins TRBV14 and TRBJ2-7; TRBD1 agrees at 8 bases. Germline-derived CDR1 and CDR2 are SGHDN and FVKESK. The V segment lost 2 bases and the J segment 3 bases; nucleotides outside the gene matches: 9. The CDR3 is 16 residues long. This chain's CDR3 is CASSQNTGTGYYEQYF. CDR3 nucleotide sequence: TGTGCCAGCAGCCAAAACACCGGGACAGGCTACTACGAGCAGTACTTC.

The chain uses TRBV19 and TRBJ2-7, with 15 bases matching TRBD2. After removal of 6 bases from V and 2 bases from J, the junction contained 2 bases not matched to a gene. This CDR3 contains 15 residues. CDR1 is LNHDA, CDR2 SQIVND, per germline (reference sequence). CDR3 region: CASSGLAGGPYEQYF. CDR3 DNA sequence: TGTGCCAGTAGCGGACTAGCGGGAGGGCCCTACGAGCAGTACTTC.

The chain links TRBV27 to TRBJ1-5, with D possibly TRBD1 on 6 matching bases. Germline V lookup: CDR1 MNHEY, CDR2 SMNVEV (reference sequence). Trimming shortened V by 4 bases and J by 2 bases, and 18 bases separated the two germline ends. This CDR3 has 17 residues. The CDR3 region is CASSYTGSSVGNQPQHF. CDR3 DNA sequence: TGTGCCAGCAGTTATACAGGGTCCTCGGTAGGCAATCAGCCCCAGCATTTT.

The V call is TRBV6-5, the J call TRBJ1-2; D is ambiguous. The CDR3 loop spans 11 amino acids. Between the trimmed V and J ends, which lost 6 bases and 4 bases, there was a span of 6 bases. Germline CDR1 reads MNHEY; CDR2 reads SVGAGI. The DNA of the CDR3 is TGTGCCAGCAGCTCAGTCTATGGCTACACCTTC. It specifies CASSSVYGYTF.

CDR3 in DNA: TGTGCCTGGAGTGGAGCTAACCCTCCCTACGAGCAGTACTTC. Protein product: CAWSGANPPYEQYF. The rearrangement links TRBV30 to TRBJ2-7; D gene ambiguous. Trimming took 1 base from V and 2 from J, leaving 12 bases between them. Per the germline V gene, CDR1 is GTSNPN and CDR2 is SVGIG (reference sequence). The CDR3 has 14 residues. Together with reference TRBV30 and TRBJ2-7, the CDR3 gives the full variable domain: SQTIHQWPATLVQPVGSPLSLECTVEGTSNPNLYWYRQAAGRGLQLLFYSVGIGQISSEVPQNLSASRPQDRQFILSSKKLLLSDSGFYLCAWSGANPPYEQYFGPGTRLTVT.

The CDR3 reads CASSWTLTGGVETQYF. In DNA form, the CDR3 reads TGCGCCAGCAGCTGGACCTTGACAGGGGGCGTAGAGACCCAGTACTTC. J is TRBJ2-5 and V is TRBV5-1; 10 nucleotides line up with TRBD1. Trimming took 3 bases from V and 4 from J; bases not matched to a gene: 9. The CDR3 is 16 residues long. In germline, CDR1 is SGHRS, CDR2 YFSETQ.

This chain connects TRBV28 to TRBJ1-4; D perhaps matches TRBD1 (5 bases). V dropped 10 bases and J dropped 3 bases, with 15 bases sitting between them. Germline loops: CDR1 MDHEN, CDR2 SYDVKM. This CDR3 spans 14 amino acids. The CDR3 sequence: CATLKGPANEKLFF. The DNA for the CDR3 is TGTGCCACCTTGAAGGGGCCGGCTAATGAAAAACTGTTTTTT.

This clone was picked up one time. The chain is built from TRBV11-2 and TRBJ2-7, with D unclear. Trimming cost V 0 bases and J 3 bases, with 6 bases left between them. The CDR3 covers 13 residues. Germline V lookup: CDR1 SGHAT, CDR2 FQNNGV. CDR3 in amino acids: CASSLDRSYEQYF. DNA for the CDR3: TGTGCCAGCAGCTTAGATCGCAGCTACGAGCAGTACTTC.

This rearrangement joins TRBV6-5 to TRBJ2-5; a weak D match, TRBD2 (6 bases). The germline V gene has CDR1 MNHEY and CDR2 SVGAGI. CDR3 length: 14 residues. The V gene lost 6 bases and the J gene lost 1 base, with 12 bases spanning the gap. CDR3 in amino acids: CASRGGETQETQYF. Here the CDR3 DNA reads TGTGCCAGCAGGGGCGGGGAGACCCAAGAGACCCAGTACTTC.

This clone has a handful of counts. This chain links TRBV7-3 with TRBJ2-7; TRBD1 agrees at 7 bases. CDR3 size: 13 residues. Germline lookup yields CDR1 SGHTA and CDR2 FQGTGA. The trim removed 4 bases at V and 2 bases at J, leaving 2 bases unmatched. Written as DNA, the CDR3 is TGTGCCAGCAGCTCGGGACAGACCTACGAGCAGTACTTC. Its protein is CASSSGQTYEQYF.

The chain carries TRBV12-3 or TRBV12-4 and TRBJ2-7; 8 bases align to TRBD1. The CDR3 runs to 13 residues. V was pared by 9 bases and J by 2 bases, with 6 bases of the junction left unmatched. The CDR3 spells CASGDRGTYEQYF. CDR3 DNA: TGTGCCAGTGGTGACAGGGGTACCTACGAGCAGTACTTC.

This clone appeared a few times. The rearrangement links TRBV5-4 to TRBJ1-3; TRBD1 might be the D (6 bases). Germline CDR1 SGHNT, CDR2 YYREEE (reference sequence). Trimming left V 5 bases short and J 2 bases short, with 11 bases between. This CDR3 contains 14 residues. The CDR3 spells CASSSGEPGNTIYF. The CDR3 nucleotides are TGTGCCAGCAGTTCAGGGGAACCTGGAAACACCATATATTTT.